This T cell receptor beta chain was retrieved from a study of blood T cells in healthy people across ages (dated by TCRdb to between 2014 and 2017). Describing the broader study: In model experiments, roughly one uniquely barcoded TCR beta cDNA molecule per two T cells was captured by template switching. Donors were grouped into four age groups: young (average approximately 16 years), middle-aged (approximately 41), aged (62) and long-lived (approximately 81). To avoid experimental bias, donors of different ages were spread randomly across the sequencing lanes. Age-related changes in TCR beta repertoire diversity were measured in the study by deep sequencing normalized with unique cDNA molecular identifiers. For two donors (one aged 18 to 30 and one aged 80 or older), the study analyzed two additional independent replicas of 1 million unique cDNA reads from the same blood draw. Study-wide conclusions, independent of this receptor: Estimates of total diversity based on one million sequenced T cells were regarded as lower bounds and as underestimates. Compared with the aged group, more naive CD4+ T cells, fewer expanded clones and increased TCR diversity were shown by the long-lived group, suggesting age selection. Because profiling used bulk unsorted PBMCs, naive and antigen-experienced compartments could not be compared conclusively. Observed TCR beta diversity per million T cells fell roughly linearly with age, and a significant reduction was already apparent by age about 43. Donor CMV infection status was unknown, potentially confounding age-related changes in expanded clonotypes. A strong correlation was found between observed TCR beta diversity and the percentage of naive T cells measured by flow cytometry.

Library generation was performed with 5' RACE. The sequencer was an Illumina HiSeq 2500. The second PCR ran for roughly 7 to 12 cycles and used a J-beta primer mix along with a sample-barcoded 5' primer. A template-switch 5' adaptor carrying 12 random nucleotides introduced a unique molecular identifier onto each TCR beta cDNA molecule. Each sample yielded at least 2.5 million CDR3-containing paired-end reads. The Mint cDNA synthesis kit, primed by a TRBC-specific oligonucleotide, was used to synthesize first-strand cDNA from all RNA. After uracil-DNA glycosylase treatment, a first 18-cycle PCR used universal primers M1SS and BC2_uni_R on all cDNA. On the authors' methods: For normalization, 1 million high-quality reads, each with a distinct molecular identifier, were randomly selected from each sample. Instead of being binned into consensus sequences, reads that shared molecular identifiers were thrown out. MiTCR, set to a Q25 quality threshold and the strictest error-elimination algorithm, was used for CDR3 identification, clonotype clustering and error correction. Lower-bound total TCR beta diversity was estimated with a nonparametric unseen species model using Euler transformation. TCRdb reran the public reads through fastp at Q25 and MiXCR, keeping productive beta chains. Each entry merges the rows of one CDR3 protein and shows their most common DNA and genes. TCRdb's processing, not the study's, gives the V and J calls here. In this sample the table shows about 1.6 million distinct CDR3 sequences, 34% of which occur a single time. About 10% of the sample comes from the top ten.

Points on this clonotype: Its antigen has not been determined. Base qualities are not provided; no much larger clone lies one nucleotide away.

Systemically healthy Caucasian individuals from Russia, 39 in total and aged about 6 to 100 years, were included as donors. Each donor gave approximately 9.4 milliliters of peripheral blood, drawn into EDTA-treated Vacutainer tubes. Ficoll-Paque density-gradient centrifugation was used to isolate PBMCs, with at least 6.5 million per sample. Total RNA, at least 6 micrograms per sample, was extracted from PBMCs with Trizol reagent. For every donor, flow cytometry on a PBMC aliquot measured the percentage of naive CD45RAhigh/CD27high T cells. Sequences were obtained from blood. This sequence originates from a woman in her thirties in good health.

The CDR3 region reads CASSLSPGSSYNSPLHF. The nucleotide sequence reads TGTGCCAGCAGTTTATCACCAGGGAGCTCCTATAATTCACCCCTCCACTTT. Recombination linked TRBV27 to TRBJ1-6; the D gene is perhaps TRBD1, on 5 matching bases. From a lookup of the germline V gene (reference sequence), CDR1 and CDR2 are MNHEY and SMNVEV. The V end loses 0 bases and the J end loses 0 bases, and a stretch of 9 bases separates them. The CDR3 sequence holds 17 residues, the cysteine and phenylalanine included. The retained sequence is limited to the CDR3, 51 bases, with the frame set at the first base.